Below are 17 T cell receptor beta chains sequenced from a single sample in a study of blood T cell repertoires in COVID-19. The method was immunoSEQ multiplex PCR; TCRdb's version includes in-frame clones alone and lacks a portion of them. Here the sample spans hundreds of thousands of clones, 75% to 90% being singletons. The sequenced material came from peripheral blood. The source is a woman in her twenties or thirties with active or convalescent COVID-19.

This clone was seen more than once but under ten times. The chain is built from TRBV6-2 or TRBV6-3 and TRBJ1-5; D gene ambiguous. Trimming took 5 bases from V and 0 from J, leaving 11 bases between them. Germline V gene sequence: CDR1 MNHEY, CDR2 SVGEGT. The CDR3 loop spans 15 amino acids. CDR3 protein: CASSGEVNSNQPQHF. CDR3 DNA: TGTGCCAGCAGTGGCGAGGTAAATAGCAATCAGCCCCAGCATTTT.

CDR3 sequence reads: CASSQDEGQLSYNEQFF. The CDR3 nucleotides read TGTGCCAGCAGCCAAGACGAAGGACAGCTCTCCTACAATGAGCAGTTCTTC. The V gene is TRBV4-2, the J gene TRBJ2-1; a possible D gene is TRBD1 (6 bases). Trimming shortened V by 0 bases and J by 0 bases, and 12 bases separated the two germline ends. The CDR3 is made up of 17 amino acids. Germline lookup yields CDR1 LGHNA and CDR2 YNFKEQ.

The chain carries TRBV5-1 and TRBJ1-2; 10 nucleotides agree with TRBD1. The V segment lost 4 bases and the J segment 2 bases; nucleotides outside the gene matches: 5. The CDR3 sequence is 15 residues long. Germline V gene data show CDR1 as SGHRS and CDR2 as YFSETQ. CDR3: CASSDWTGGNYGYTF. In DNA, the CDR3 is TGCGCCAGCAGCGATTGGACAGGGGGGAACTATGGCTACACCTTC.

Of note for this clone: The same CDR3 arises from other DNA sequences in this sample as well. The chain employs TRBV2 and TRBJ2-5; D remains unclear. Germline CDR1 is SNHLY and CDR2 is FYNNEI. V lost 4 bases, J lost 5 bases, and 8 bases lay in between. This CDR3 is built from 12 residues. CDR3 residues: CASSGPGETQYF. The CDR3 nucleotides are TGTGCCAGCAGTGGACCCGGGGAGACCCAGTACTTC. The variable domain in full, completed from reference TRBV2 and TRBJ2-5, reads EPEVTQTPSHQVTQMGQEVILRCVPISNHLYFYWYRQILGQKVEFLVSFYNNEISEKSEIFDDQFSVERPDGSNFTLKIRSTKLEDSAMYFCASSGPGETQYFGPGTRLLVL.

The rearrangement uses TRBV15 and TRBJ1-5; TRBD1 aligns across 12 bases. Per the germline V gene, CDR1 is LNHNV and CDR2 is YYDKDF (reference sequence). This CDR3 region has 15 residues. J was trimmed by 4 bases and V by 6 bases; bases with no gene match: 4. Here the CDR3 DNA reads TGTGCCACCAGGGGACAGGGGGCATCAAATCAGCCCCAGCATTTT. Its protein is CATRGQGASNQPQHF.

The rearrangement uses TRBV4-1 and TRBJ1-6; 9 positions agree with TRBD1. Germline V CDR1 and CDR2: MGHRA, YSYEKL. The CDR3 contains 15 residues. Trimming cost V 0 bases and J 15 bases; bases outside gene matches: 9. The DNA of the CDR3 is TGCGCCAGCAGCCAAGATGGACAGGGGAACCGTCTCCTCCACTTT. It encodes CASSQDGQGNRLLHF.

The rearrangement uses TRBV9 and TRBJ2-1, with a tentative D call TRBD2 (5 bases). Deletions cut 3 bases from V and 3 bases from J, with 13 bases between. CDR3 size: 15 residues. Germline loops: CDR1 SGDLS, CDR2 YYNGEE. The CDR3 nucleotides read TGTGCCAGCAGCGAGCGCGCTAGCCACTACAATGAGCAGTTCTTC. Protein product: CASSERASHYNEQFF.

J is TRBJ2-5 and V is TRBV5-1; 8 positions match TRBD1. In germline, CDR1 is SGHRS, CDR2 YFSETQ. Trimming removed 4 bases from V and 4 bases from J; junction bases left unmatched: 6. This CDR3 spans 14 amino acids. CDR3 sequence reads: CASSQDRGGETQYF. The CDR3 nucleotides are TGCGCCAGCAGCCAAGACAGGGGAGGAGAGACCCAGTACTTC. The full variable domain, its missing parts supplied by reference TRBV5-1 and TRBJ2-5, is KAGVTQTPRYLIKTRGQQVTLSCSPISGHRSVSWYQQTPGQGLQFLFEYFSETQRNKGNFPGRFSGRQFSNSRSEMNVSTLELGDSALYLCASSQDRGGETQYFGPGTRLLVL.

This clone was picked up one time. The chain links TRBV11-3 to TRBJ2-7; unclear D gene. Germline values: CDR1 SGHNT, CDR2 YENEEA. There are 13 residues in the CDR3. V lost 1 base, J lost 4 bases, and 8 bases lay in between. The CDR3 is CASSLGPPYEQYF. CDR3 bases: TGTGCCAGCAGCTTAGGGCCCCCTTACGAGCAGTACTTC.

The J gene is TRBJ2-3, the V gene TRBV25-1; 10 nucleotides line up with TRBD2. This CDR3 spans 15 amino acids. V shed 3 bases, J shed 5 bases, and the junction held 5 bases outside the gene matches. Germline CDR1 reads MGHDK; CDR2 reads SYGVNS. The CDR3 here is CASSDEGLARDTQYF. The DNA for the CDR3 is TGTGCCAGCAGTGACGAGGGACTAGCGAGAGATACGCAGTATTTT.

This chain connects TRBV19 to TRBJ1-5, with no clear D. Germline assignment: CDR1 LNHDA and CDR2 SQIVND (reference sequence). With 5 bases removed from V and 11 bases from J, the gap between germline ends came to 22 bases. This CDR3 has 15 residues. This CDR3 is CASSGDGVGGSAQHF. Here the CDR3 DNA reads TGTGCCAGTAGTGGCGACGGGGTTGGTGGATCAGCCCAGCATTTT.

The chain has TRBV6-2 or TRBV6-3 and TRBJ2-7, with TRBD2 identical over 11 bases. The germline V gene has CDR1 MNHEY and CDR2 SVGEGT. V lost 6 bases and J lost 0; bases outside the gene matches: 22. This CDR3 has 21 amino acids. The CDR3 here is CASSVGLAGGKTLGSSYEQYF. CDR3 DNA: TGTGCCAGCAGCGTGGGGCTAGCGGGGGGCAAGACCCTTGGGAGCTCCTACGAGCAGTACTTC.

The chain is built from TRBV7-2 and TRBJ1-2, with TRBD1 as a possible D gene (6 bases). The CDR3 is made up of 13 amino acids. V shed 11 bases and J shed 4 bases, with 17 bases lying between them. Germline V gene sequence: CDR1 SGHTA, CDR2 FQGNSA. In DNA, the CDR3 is TGTGCCCATCCCCTTCAGGGGAGCTATGGCTACACCTTC. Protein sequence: CAHPLQGSYGYTF.

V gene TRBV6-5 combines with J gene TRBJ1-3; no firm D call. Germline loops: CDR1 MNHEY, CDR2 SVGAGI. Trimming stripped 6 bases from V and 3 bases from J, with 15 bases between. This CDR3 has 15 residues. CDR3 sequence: CASRTPGNGGNTIYF. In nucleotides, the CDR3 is TGTGCCAGCAGAACTCCCGGTAATGGTGGAAACACCATATATTTT.

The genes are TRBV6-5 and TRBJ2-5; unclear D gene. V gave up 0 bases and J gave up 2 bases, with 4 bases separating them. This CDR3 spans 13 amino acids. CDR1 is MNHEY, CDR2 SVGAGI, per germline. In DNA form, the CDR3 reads TGTGCCAGCAGTTACTCGTCACAAGAGACCCAGTACTTC. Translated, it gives CASSYSSQETQYF.

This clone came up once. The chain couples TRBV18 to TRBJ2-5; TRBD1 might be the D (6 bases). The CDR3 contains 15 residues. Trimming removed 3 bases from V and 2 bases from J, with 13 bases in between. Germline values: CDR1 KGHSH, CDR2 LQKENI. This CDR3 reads CASSPVGQPQETQYF. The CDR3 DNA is TGTGCCAGCTCACCCGTGGGACAACCACAAGAGACCCAGTACTTC. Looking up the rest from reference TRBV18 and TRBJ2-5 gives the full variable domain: NAGVMQNPRHLVRRRGQEARLRCSPMKGHSHVYWYRQLPEEGLKFMVYLQKENIIDESGMPKERFSAEFPKEGPSILRIQQVVRGDSAAYFCASSPVGQPQETQYFGPGTRLLVL.

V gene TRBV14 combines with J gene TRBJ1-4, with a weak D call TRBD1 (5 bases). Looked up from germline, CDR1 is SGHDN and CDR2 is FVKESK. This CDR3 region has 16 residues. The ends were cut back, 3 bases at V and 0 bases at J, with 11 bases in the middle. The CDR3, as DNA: TGTGCCAGCAGCCAGCGACAGAGTTCAACTAATGAAAAACTGTTTTTT. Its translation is CASSQRQSSTNEKLFF. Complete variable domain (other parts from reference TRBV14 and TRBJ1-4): EAGVTQFPSHSVIEKGQTVTLRCDPISGHDNLYWYRRVMGKEIKFLLHFVKESKQDESGMPNNRFLAERTGGTYSTLKVQPAELEDSGVYFCASSQRQSSTNEKLFFGSGTQLSVL.